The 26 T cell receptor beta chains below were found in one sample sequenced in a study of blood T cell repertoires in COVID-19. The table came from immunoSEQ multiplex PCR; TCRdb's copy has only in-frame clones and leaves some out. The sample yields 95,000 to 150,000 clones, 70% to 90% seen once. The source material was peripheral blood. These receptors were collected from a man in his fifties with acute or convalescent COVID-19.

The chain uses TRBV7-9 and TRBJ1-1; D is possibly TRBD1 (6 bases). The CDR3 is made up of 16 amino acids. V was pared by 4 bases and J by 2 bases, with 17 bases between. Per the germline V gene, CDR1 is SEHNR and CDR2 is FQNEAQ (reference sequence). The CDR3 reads CASSSKPTDSNTEAFF. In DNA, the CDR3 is TGTGCCAGCAGCTCAAAACCGACGGACAGCAACACTGAAGCTTTCTTT.

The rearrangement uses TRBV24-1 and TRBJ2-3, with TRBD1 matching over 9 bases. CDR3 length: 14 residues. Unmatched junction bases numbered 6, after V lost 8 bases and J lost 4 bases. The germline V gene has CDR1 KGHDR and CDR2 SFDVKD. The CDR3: CATNPGQGADTQYF. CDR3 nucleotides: TGTGCCACCAATCCGGGACAGGGCGCAGATACGCAGTATTTT.

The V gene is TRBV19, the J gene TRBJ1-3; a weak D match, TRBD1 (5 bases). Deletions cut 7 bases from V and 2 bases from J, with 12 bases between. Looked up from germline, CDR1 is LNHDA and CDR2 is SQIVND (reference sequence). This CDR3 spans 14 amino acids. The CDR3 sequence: CASNRGNAGNTIYF. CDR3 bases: TGTGCCAGTAATCGGGGGAACGCTGGAAACACCATATATTTT.

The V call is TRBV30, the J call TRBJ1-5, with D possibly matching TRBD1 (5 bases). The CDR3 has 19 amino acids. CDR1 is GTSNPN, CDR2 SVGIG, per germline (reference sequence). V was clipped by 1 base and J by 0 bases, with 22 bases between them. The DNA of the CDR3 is TGTGCCTGGAGTGCTCGAGAGACAGAGCCCCCATATAGCAATCAGCCCCAGCATTTT. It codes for CAWSARETEPPYSNQPQHF. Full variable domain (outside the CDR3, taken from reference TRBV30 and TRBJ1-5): SQTIHQWPATLVQPVGSPLSLECTVEGTSNPNLYWYRQAAGRGLQLLFYSVGIGQISSEVPQNLSASRPQDRQFILSSKKLLLSDSGFYLCAWSARETEPPYSNQPQHFGDGTRLSIL.

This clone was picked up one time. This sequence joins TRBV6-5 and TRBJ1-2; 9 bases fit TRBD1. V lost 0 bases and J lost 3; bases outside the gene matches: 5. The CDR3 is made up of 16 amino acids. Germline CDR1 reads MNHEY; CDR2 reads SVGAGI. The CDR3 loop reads CASSYSRTGEDYGYTF. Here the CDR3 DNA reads TGTGCCAGCAGTTACTCGCGGACAGGGGAGGACTATGGCTACACCTTC.

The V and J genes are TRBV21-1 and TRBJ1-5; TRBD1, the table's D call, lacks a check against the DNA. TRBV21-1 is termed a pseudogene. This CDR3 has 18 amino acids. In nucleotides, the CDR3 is TGTGCCAGCAGCAAAGAGGTACAGGGACGATATAGCAATCAGCCCCAGCATTTT. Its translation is CASSKEVQGRYSNQPQHF.

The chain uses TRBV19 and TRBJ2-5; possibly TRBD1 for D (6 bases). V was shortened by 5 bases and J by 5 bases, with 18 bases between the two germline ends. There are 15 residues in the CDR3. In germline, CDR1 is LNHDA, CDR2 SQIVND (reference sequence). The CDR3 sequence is CASSLLSTGLETQYF. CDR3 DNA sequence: TGTGCCAGTAGTTTACTATCCACAGGGTTGGAGACCCAGTACTTC.

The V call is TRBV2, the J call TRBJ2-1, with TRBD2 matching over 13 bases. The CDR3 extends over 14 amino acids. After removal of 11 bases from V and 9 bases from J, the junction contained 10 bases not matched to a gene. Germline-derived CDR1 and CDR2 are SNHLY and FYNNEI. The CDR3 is CACKLAGGQGEQFF. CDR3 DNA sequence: TGTGCCTGCAAACTAGCGGGAGGGCAGGGTGAGCAGTTCTTC.

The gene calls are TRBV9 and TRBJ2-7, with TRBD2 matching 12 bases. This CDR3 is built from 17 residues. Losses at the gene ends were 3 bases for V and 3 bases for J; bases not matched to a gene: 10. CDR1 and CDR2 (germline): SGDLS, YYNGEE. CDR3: CASSAGGPSGRVYEQYF. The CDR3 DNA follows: TGTGCCAGCAGCGCCGGGGGTCCTAGCGGGAGGGTCTACGAGCAGTACTTC.

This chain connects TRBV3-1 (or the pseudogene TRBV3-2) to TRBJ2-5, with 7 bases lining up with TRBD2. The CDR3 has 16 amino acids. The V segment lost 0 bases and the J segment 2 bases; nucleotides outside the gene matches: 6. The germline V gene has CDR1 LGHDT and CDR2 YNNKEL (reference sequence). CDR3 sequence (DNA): TGTGCCAGCAGCCAAGACGGGACTAACATTCAAGAGACCCAGTACTTC. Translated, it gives CASSQDGTNIQETQYF.

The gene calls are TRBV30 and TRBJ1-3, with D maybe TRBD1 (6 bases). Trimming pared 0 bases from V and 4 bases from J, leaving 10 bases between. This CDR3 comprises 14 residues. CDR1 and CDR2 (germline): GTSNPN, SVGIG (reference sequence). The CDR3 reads CAWSVTGSGNTIYF. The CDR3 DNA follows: TGTGCCTGGAGTGTAACAGGGTCGGGAAACACCATATATTTT.

The CDR3 is CASTTHSRQPQHF. The CDR3 bases are TGTGCCAGCACAACCCACTCGCGGCAGCCCCAGCATTTT. The chain carries TRBV2 and TRBJ1-5; D gene ambiguous. Trimming stripped 7 bases from V and 7 bases from J, with 14 bases between. This CDR3 comprises 13 residues. In germline, CDR1 is SNHLY, CDR2 FYNNEI.

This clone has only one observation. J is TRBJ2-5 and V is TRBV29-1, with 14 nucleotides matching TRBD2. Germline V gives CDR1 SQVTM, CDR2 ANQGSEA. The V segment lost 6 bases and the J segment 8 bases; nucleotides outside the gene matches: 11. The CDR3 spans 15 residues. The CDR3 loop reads CSVPKEGTSGRTQYF. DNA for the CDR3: TGCAGCGTCCCAAAAGAGGGGACTAGCGGGAGAACCCAGTACTTC.

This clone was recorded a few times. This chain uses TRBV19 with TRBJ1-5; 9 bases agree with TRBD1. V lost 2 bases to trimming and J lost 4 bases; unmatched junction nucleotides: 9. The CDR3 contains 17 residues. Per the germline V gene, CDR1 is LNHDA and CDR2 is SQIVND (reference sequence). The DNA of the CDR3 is TGTGCCAGTAGTATAAGGCGTGCAGGGACAGGGAATCAGCCCCAGCATTTT. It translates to CASSIRRAGTGNQPQHF.

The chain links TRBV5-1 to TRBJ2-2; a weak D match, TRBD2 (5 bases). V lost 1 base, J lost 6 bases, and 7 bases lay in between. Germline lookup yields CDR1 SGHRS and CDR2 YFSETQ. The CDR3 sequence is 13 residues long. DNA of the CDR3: TGCGCCAGCAGCTTGACTAGTTCCGGGGAGCTGTTTTTT. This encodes CASSLTSSGELFF. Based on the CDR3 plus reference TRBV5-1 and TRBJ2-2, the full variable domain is KAGVTQTPRYLIKTRGQQVTLSCSPISGHRSVSWYQQTPGQGLQFLFEYFSETQRNKGNFPGRFSGRQFSNSRSEMNVSTLELGDSALYLCASSLTSSGELFFGEGSRLTVL.

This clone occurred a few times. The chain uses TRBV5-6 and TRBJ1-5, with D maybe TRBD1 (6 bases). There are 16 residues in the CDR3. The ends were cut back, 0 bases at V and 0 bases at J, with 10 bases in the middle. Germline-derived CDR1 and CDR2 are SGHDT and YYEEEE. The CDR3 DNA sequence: TGTGCCAGCAGCTTGGTGGGGGCCGGTAGCAATCAGCCCCAGCATTTT. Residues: CASSLVGAGSNQPQHF.

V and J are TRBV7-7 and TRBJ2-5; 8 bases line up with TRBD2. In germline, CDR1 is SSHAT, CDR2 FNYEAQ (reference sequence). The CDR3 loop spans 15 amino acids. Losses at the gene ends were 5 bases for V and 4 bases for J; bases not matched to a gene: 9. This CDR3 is CASSPYGLAGETQYF. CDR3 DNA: TGTGCCAGCAGCCCCTACGGACTAGCAGGAGAGACCCAGTACTTC.

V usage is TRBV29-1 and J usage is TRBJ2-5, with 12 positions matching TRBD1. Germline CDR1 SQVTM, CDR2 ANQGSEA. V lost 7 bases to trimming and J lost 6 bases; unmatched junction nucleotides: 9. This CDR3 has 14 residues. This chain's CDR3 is CSGSAGTGGQTQYF. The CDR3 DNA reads TGCAGCGGTAGCGCGGGGACAGGGGGCCAGACCCAGTACTTC.

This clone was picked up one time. The chain's CDR3 is CASSPLGQPSNYGYTF. In DNA form, the CDR3 reads TGTGCCAGCTCACCACTTGGGCAGCCATCTAACTATGGCTACACCTTC. The chain couples TRBV18 to TRBJ1-2; D uncertain. CDR3 length equals 16 residues. The germline gives CDR1 KGHSH, CDR2 LQKENI. V shed 1 base and J shed 0 bases, with 12 bases lying between them.

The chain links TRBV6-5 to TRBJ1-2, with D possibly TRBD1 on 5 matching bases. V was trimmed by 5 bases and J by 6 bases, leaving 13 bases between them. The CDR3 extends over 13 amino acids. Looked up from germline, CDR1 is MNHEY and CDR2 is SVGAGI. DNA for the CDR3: TGTGCCAGCAGTCGAGGACATGTAGATGGCTACACCTTC. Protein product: CASSRGHVDGYTF.

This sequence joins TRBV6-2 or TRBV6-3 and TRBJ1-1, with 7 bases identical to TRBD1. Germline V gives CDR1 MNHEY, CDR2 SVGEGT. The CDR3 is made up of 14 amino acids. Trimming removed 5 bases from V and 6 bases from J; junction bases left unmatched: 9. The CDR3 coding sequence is TGTGCCAGCAGTCCACAGGGGATGACGCCTGAAGCTTTCTTT. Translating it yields CASSPQGMTPEAFF.

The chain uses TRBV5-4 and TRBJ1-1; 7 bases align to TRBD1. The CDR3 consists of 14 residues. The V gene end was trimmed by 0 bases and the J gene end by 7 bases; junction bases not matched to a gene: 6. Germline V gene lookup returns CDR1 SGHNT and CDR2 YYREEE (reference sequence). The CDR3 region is CASSLGDRVGEAFF. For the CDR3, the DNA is TGTGCCAGCAGCTTGGGAGACAGGGTTGGTGAAGCTTTCTTT.

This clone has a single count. The CDR3 DNA sequence: TGTGCCAGCAGCTCCGCCCGGGCCTACGAGCAGTACTTC. Protein sequence: CASSSARAYEQYF. The rearrangement links TRBV7-9 to TRBJ2-7, with no clear D. V lost 4 bases to trimming and J lost 2 bases, with 9 bases between them. This CDR3 spans 13 amino acids. In germline, CDR1 is SEHNR, CDR2 FQNEAQ (reference sequence).

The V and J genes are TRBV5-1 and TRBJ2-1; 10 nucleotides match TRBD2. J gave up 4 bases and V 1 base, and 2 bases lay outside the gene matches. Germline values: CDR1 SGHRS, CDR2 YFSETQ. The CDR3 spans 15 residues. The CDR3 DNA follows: TGCGCCAGCAGCTTGACTAGCGGGAAATACAATGAGCAGTTCTTC. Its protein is CASSLTSGKYNEQFF.

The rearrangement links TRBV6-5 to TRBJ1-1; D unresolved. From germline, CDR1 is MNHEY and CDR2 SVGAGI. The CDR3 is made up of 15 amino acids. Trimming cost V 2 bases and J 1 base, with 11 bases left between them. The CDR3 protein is CASSYGGLQNTEAFF. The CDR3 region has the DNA TGTGCCAGCAGTTACGGAGGACTGCAGAACACTGAAGCTTTCTTT.

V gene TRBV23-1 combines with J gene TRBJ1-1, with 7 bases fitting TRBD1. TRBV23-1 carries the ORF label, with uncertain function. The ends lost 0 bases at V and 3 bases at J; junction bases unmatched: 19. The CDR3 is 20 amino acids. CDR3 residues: CASSQSLRRHRQGAYTEAFF. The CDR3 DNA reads TGCGCCAGCAGTCAATCCCTTCGAAGACACAGACAGGGAGCTTACACTGAAGCTTTCTTT.